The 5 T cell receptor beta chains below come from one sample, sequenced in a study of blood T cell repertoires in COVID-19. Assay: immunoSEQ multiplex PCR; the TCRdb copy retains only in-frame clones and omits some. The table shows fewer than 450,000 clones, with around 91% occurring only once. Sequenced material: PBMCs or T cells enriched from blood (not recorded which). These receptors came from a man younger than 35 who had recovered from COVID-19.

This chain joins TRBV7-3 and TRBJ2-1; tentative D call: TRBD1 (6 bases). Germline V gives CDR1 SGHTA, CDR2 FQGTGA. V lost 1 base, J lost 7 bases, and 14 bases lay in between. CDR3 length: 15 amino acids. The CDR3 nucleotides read TGTGCCAGCAGCTTAAAGGGGGAGACTAAAAATGAGCAGTTCTTC. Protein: CASSLKGETKNEQFF.

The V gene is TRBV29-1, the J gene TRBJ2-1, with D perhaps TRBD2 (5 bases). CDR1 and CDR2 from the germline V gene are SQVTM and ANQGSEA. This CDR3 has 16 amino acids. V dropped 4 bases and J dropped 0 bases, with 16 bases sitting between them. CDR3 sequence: CSVVRAGPSSYNEQFF. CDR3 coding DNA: TGCAGCGTTGTGAGGGCAGGCCCCAGCTCCTACAATGAGCAGTTCTTC.

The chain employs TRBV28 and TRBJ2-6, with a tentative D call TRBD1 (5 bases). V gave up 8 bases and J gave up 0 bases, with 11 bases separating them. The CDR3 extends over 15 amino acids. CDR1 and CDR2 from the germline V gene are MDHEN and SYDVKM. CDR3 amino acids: CASLAGHSGANVLTF. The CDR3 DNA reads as TGTGCCAGCTTAGCAGGGCACTCTGGGGCCAACGTCCTGACTTTC.

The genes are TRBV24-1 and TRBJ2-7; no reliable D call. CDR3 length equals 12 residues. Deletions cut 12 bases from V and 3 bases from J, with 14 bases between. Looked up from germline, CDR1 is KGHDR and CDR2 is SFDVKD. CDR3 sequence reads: CAPPIECYEQYF. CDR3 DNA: TGTGCCCCACCGATCGAGTGCTACGAGCAGTACTTC.

The CDR3 is CAWSVLWKGGGYTF. Here the CDR3 DNA reads TGTGCCTGGAGTGTACTATGGAAAGGCGGTGGCTACACCTTC. This chain links TRBV30 with TRBJ1-2; D remains unclear. V lost 0 bases, J lost 7 bases, and 15 bases lay in between. The CDR3 length is 14 residues. CDR1 GTSNPN and CDR2 SVGIG come from the germline V gene (reference sequence).